The rows below give T cell receptor beta chains drawn from one sample of a study of PD-1 blockade in classical Hodgkin lymphoma. Profiled with immunoSEQ multiplex PCR; TCRdb holds only in-frame clones, not every one. The table includes thousands of clones, roughly 70% detected once. The sequenced sample was peripheral blood mononuclear cells (PBMCs), obtained before the fourth cycle of nivolumab. These receptors were obtained from a human donor with classical Hodgkin lymphoma. CDR3s include the opening cysteine and the closing phenylalanine or tryptophan. Each record gives: clone size, J gene, V gene, CDR3 protein. Expanded clones are given a class, and other clones once, few, many or no size at all.

clone size: NA
J gene: TRBJ2-1
V gene: TRBV18
CDR3 protein: CASSPGGLNEQFF

clone size: NA
J gene: TRBJ2-3
V gene: TRBV4-2
CDR3 protein: CASSPLLADTQYF

clone size: once
J gene: TRBJ1-2
V gene: TRBV6-5
CDR3 protein: CASSRSRRDYRYTF

clone size: NA
J gene: TRBJ1-4
V gene: TRBV7-6
CDR3 protein: CASSSGQSGRGEKLFF

clone size: NA
J gene: TRBJ2-7
V gene: TRBV9
CDR3 protein: CASSVLPSSLPYEQYF

clone size: NA
J gene: TRBJ1-6
V gene: TRBV2
CDR3 protein: CASTLTGGDNSPLHF

clone size: once
J gene: TRBJ2-1
V gene: TRBV5-6
CDR3 protein: CASSYQKNEQFF

clone size: NA
J gene: TRBJ2-3
V gene: TRBV19
CDR3 protein: CASSSRGSSTDTQYF

clone size: once
J gene: TRBJ2-3
V gene: TRBV20-1
CDR3 protein: CSEASADTQYF

clone size: NA
J gene: TRBJ1-2
V gene: TRBV13
CDR3 protein: CASSFFDREDGYTF

clone size: few
J gene: TRBJ2-7
V gene: TRBV2
CDR3 protein: CASSEAGSGSGYEQYF

clone size: NA
J gene: TRBJ2-3
V gene: TRBV5-5
CDR3 protein: CASSLSGTDTQYF

clone size: NA
J gene: TRBJ2-3
V gene: TRBV6-4
CDR3 protein: CANSEGGTDTQYF

clone size: NA
J gene: TRBJ1-1
V gene: TRBV6-1
CDR3 protein: CASSEWVVEAFF

clone size: NA
J gene: TRBJ2-5
V gene: TRBV11-2
CDR3 protein: CASSLTSLGTKQYF

clone size: NA
J gene: TRBJ2-2
V gene: TRBV5-1
CDR3 protein: CASRLAGGNTGELFF

clone size: few
J gene: TRBJ2-7
V gene: TRBV28
CDR3 protein: CASSPAGVDEQYF

clone size: once
J gene: TRBJ2-5
V gene: TRBV7-8
CDR3 protein: CASSIPRGRLREQYF

clone size: few
J gene: TRBJ2-7
V gene: TRBV11-2
CDR3 protein: CASSLAGALEQYF

clone size: once
J gene: TRBJ2-5
V gene: TRBV30
CDR3 protein: CAWGQGTSKTQYF

clone size: NA
J gene: TRBJ1-5
V gene: TRBV6-1
CDR3 protein: CASSSVGNQPQHF

clone size: NA
J gene: TRBJ2-7
V gene: TRBV6-4
CDR3 protein: CASSDLGQRVASGFWDF

clone size: few
J gene: TRBJ2-1
V gene: TRBV4-2
CDR3 protein: CASSQETSYNEQFF

clone size: NA
J gene: TRBJ2-1
V gene: TRBV28
CDR3 protein: CASSLLTSGSSSNEQFF

clone size: few
J gene: TRBJ1-2
V gene: TRBV2
CDR3 protein: CASRDDRSGGYTF

clone size: NA
J gene: TRBJ1-1
V gene: TRBV19
CDR3 protein: CASSRSTVNTEAFF

clone size: once
J gene: TRBJ2-3
V gene: TRBV7-9
CDR3 protein: CASSSSFADTQYF

clone size: medium-sized
J gene: TRBJ2-3
V gene: TRBV10-3
CDR3 protein: CAISEPLGAGAAHYTDTQYF

clone size: NA
J gene: TRBJ2-1
V gene: TRBV28
CDR3 protein: CASRGTGYNEQFF

clone size: medium-sized
J gene: TRBJ1-3
V gene: TRBV9
CDR3 protein: CASSVEGVEDTIYF

clone size: NA
J gene: TRBJ2-5
V gene: TRBV27
CDR3 protein: CASSYWGTLYF

clone size: NA
J gene: TRBJ2-7
V gene: TRBV6-6
CDR3 protein: CASRWTVFSSYEQYF

clone size: NA
J gene: TRBJ2-3
V gene: TRBV29-1
CDR3 protein: CSVEDPRTGTRYQYF

clone size: NA
J gene: TRBJ2-3
V gene: TRBV7-9
CDR3 protein: CANSLGLFGGDTQYF

clone size: NA
J gene: TRBJ2-5
V gene: TRBV19
CDR3 protein: CASSRNRGLQETQYF

clone size: once
J gene: TRBJ1-6
V gene: TRBV6-1
CDR3 protein: CAISVGTRTGSPLHF

clone size: NA
J gene: TRBJ2-7
V gene: TRBV9
CDR3 protein: CASSVDGSASYEQYF